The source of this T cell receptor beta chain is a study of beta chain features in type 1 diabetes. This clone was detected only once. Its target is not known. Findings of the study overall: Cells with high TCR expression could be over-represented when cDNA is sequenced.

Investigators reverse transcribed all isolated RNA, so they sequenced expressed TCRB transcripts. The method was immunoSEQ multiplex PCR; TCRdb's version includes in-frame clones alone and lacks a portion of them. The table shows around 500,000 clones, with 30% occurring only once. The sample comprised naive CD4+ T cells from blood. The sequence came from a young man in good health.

The CDR3 DNA follows: TGTGCCAGCGGGGGAGGGCACACTAATGAAAAACTGTTTTTT. Translated, it gives CASGGGHTNEKLFF. V and J are TRBV28 and TRBJ1-4, with D possibly matching TRBD1 (5 bases). The CDR3 contains 14 residues. Germline CDR1 is MDHEN and CDR2 is SYDVKM. The germline V and J ends were trimmed by 8 bases and 2 bases, with 12 bases remaining between them.